Following are 16 T cell receptor beta chains from one sample sequenced in a study of response to subunit inactivated influenza vaccine. A single record per CDR3 protein comes from TCRdb applying MiXCR to the RT-PCR reads. This table has fewer than 400,000 distinct CDR3 sequences, 21% appearing once. This material consisted of PBMCs from blood, taken about 20 months after vaccination. All receptors come from a man between 45 and 75 years old who received an inactivated influenza vaccine.

V is TRBV12-3 or TRBV12-4 and J is TRBJ2-4, with 7 bases aligning to TRBD1. V lost 6 bases to trimming and J lost 2 bases; unmatched junction nucleotides: 7. The CDR3 length is 15 residues. CDR3 DNA: TGTGCCAGCAGCGTAAACAGGGGTCCCAAAAACATTCAGTACTTC. It translates to CASSVNRGPKNIQYF.

There are a few counts of this clonotype. V gene TRBV18 combines with J gene TRBJ1-3; perhaps TRBD1 as D (6 bases). Trimming removed 5 bases from V and 0 bases from J, with 8 bases in between. There are 14 residues in the CDR3. Per germline, CDR1 KGHSH and CDR2 LQKENI. CDR3 residues: CASSGTNSGNTIYF. CDR3 nucleotide sequence: TGTGCCAGCTCAGGGACAAACTCTGGAAACACCATATATTTT.

This clonotype has at least ten counts. The V gene is TRBV4-3, the J gene TRBJ1-4, with a possible D match to TRBD1 (5 bases). Trimming removed 2 bases from V and 6 bases from J, with 19 bases in between. The CDR3 runs to 17 residues. Germline CDR1 reads LGHNA; CDR2 reads YSLEER. CDR3: CASSQWFKAGTDEKLFF. In DNA, the CDR3 is TGCGCCAGCAGCCAATGGTTTAAAGCGGGGACGGATGAAAAACTGTTTTTT.

The chain recombines TRBV5-1 with TRBJ2-1, with D maybe TRBD2 (5 bases). Germline V CDR1 and CDR2: SGHRS, YFSETQ. The CDR3 is 13 residues long. V was trimmed by 6 bases and J by 7 bases, leaving 14 bases between them. CDR3 protein: CASTSSIGNEQFF. Here the CDR3 DNA reads TGCGCCAGCACGTCTAGCATAGGGAATGAGCAGTTCTTC.

This clonotype was detected ten times or more. The chain employs TRBV5-1 and TRBJ1-4; D possibly corresponds to TRBD1 (5 bases). Germline V gene data show CDR1 as SGHRS and CDR2 as YFSETQ. The CDR3 spans 15 residues. Trimming took off 4 bases at V and 7 bases at J, with 17 bases between the two ends. Written as DNA, the CDR3 is TGCGCCAGCAGCCCCACTGGGGGTGAAGGTGAAAAACTGTTTTTT. Translating gives CASSPTGGEGEKLFF.

This clonotype was counted at least ten times. V gene TRBV6-1 combines with J gene TRBJ1-6, with TRBD1 matching over 9 bases. The V gene's germline CDR1 is MNHNS and CDR2 SASEGT. The CDR3 runs to 16 residues. Unmatched junction bases numbered 8, after V lost 6 bases and J lost 5 bases. The CDR3 spells CASSLLQGAHNSPLHF. CDR3 coding DNA: TGTGCCAGCAGCCTTCTACAGGGGGCTCATAATTCACCCCTCCACTTT.

Ten or more counts support this clonotype. J is TRBJ2-2 and V is TRBV15; D not certain. The germline CDR1 and CDR2 sequences are LNHNV and YYDKDF (reference sequence). This CDR3 region has 15 residues. V lost 4 bases and J lost 0, with 9 bases in between. In DNA, the CDR3 is TGTGCCACCAGCAAACGAGAGTCGAACACCGGGGAGCTGTTTTTT. It codes for CATSKRESNTGELFF. The whole variable domain, remainder taken from reference TRBV15 and TRBJ2-2, is DAMVIQNPRYQVTQFGKPVTLSCSQTLNHNVMYWYQQKSSQAPKLLFHYYDKDFNNEADTPDNFQSRRPNTSFCFLDIRSPGLGDTAMYLCATSKRESNTGELFFGEGSRLTVL.

There are many counts of this clonotype. The chain employs TRBV27 and TRBJ1-6; TRBD1 agrees at 8 bases. J lost 8 bases, V lost 1 base, and 4 bases had no gene match. CDR1 is MNHEY and CDR2 is SMNVEV in the germline V gene (reference sequence). The CDR3 covers 15 residues. The CDR3 DNA is TGTGCCAGCAGTTTATTGGCGACAGGGGATTCACCCCTCCACTTT. This sequence encodes CASSLLATGDSPLHF.

The rearrangement uses TRBV29-1 and TRBJ2-1, with 9 bases lining up with TRBD2. Germline values: CDR1 SQVTM, CDR2 ANQGSEA. With 7 bases clipped from V and 3 bases from J, the junction kept 7 bases outside the gene matches. This CDR3 spans 14 amino acids. For the CDR3, the DNA is TGCAGCGCCGTAGCGGGAGTTAACTACAATGAGCAGTTCTTC. As protein: CSAVAGVNYNEQFF.

J is TRBJ2-3 and V is TRBV7-2; D uncertain. CDR1 is SGHTA and CDR2 is FQGNSA in the germline V gene. V was cut by 3 bases and J by 3 bases, with 13 bases left in between. This CDR3 has 15 amino acids. CDR3 amino acids: CASSFRKSGTDTQYF. The CDR3 DNA reads TGTGCCAGCAGCTTCAGGAAGTCCGGGACAGATACGCAGTATTTT.

Many counts were recorded for this clonotype. The V gene is TRBV7-9, the J gene TRBJ2-2; D possibly uses TRBD1 or TRBD2 (5 bases each). CDR3 length: 13 residues. V lost 1 base and J lost 9, with 9 bases in between. The V gene's germline CDR1 is SEHNR and CDR2 FQNEAQ (reference sequence). In nucleotides, the CDR3 is TGTGCCAGCAGCTTAGGGGGGTCCTGGGAGCTGTTTTTT. This gives the protein CASSLGGSWELFF.

The CDR3 nucleotides read TGTGCCAGCAGCCCAGGGACTCTTACGGAAACAGATACGCAGTATTTT. This gives the protein CASSPGTLTETDTQYF. The chain uses TRBV11-2 and TRBJ2-3; possible D gene TRBD2, 6 bases. This CDR3 has 16 residues. V lost 5 bases and J 3 bases, leaving 18 bases between the germline ends. From germline, CDR1 is SGHAT and CDR2 FQNNGV.

This clonotype was detected only a few times. The chain joins TRBV5-1 to TRBJ2-1; 7 nucleotides align to TRBD1. CDR1 SGHRS and CDR2 YFSETQ come from the germline V gene. This CDR3 contains 16 residues. Trimming took 5 bases from V and 3 from J; bases not matched to a gene: 11. The CDR3 nucleotides read TGCGCCAGCAGGGGGTCTGACAGGGCGGACTACAATGAGCAGTTCTTC. Its translation is CASRGSDRADYNEQFF.

This clonotype occurred a few times. The chain is built from TRBV3-1 and TRBJ1-4; 9 nucleotides align to TRBD1. J gave up 7 bases and V 2 bases, and 5 bases lay outside the gene matches. The germline V gene encodes CDR1 LGHDT and CDR2 YNNKEL (reference sequence). The CDR3 covers 15 residues. CDR3 protein: CASSQNRGRGEKLFF. DNA of the CDR3: TGTGCCAGCAGCCAAAACAGGGGGCGCGGTGAAAAACTGTTTTTT.

The chain recombines TRBV20-1 with TRBJ2-5; weak D call: TRBD1 (5 bases). The CDR3 sequence is 14 residues long. Germline-derived CDR1 and CDR2 are DFQATT and SNEGSKA (reference sequence). Trimming took 1 base from V and 5 from J, leaving 14 bases between them. The CDR3 is CSARAPDPGETQYF. CDR3 nucleotides: TGCAGTGCTAGAGCCCCGGACCCAGGGGAGACCCAGTACTTC.

The chain recombines TRBV10-3 with TRBJ1-6; 8 bases align to TRBD1. Germline CDR1 reads ENHRY; CDR2 reads SYGVKD. The ends lost 5 bases at V and 6 bases at J; junction bases unmatched: 9. The CDR3 runs 16 residues. Here the CDR3 reads CAISPNAGGLNSPLHF. In nucleotides, the CDR3 is TGTGCCATCAGTCCTAATGCAGGGGGCCTTAATTCACCCCTCCACTTT.